These 8 T cell receptor beta chains share one sample of origin, sequenced in a study of blood T cells in healthy people across ages. Then a second PCR, running roughly 7 to 12 cycles, was carried out with a sample-barcoded 5' primer and a J-beta primer mix. In TCRdb, the 5' RACE reads were re-called with MiXCR into one record per CDR3 protein. The data hold 650,000 to 800,000 distinct CDR3 sequences, with more than 40% observed a single time. Specimen: blood. The receptors here all came from a man aged 55 to 70 in good health.

The rearrangement links TRBV20-1 to TRBJ1-6; D remains ambiguous. V lost 2 bases and J 8 bases, leaving 16 bases between the germline ends. This CDR3 is built from 15 residues. CDR1 DFQATT and CDR2 SNEGSKA come from the germline V gene (reference sequence). The CDR3 DNA sequence: TGCAGTGCTAGATCCCTAACCGCCCGGGATTCACCCCTCCACTTT. It encodes CSARSLTARDSPLHF.

The rearrangement joins TRBV5-1 to TRBJ2-1; D possibly uses TRBD1 or TRBD2 (5 bases each). The CDR3 consists of 12 residues. With 1 base removed from V and 10 bases from J, the gap between germline ends came to 9 bases. Germline CDR1 SGHRS, CDR2 YFSETQ. The CDR3 here is CASSLRGEEQFF. The CDR3 bases are TGCGCCAGCAGCTTGCGAGGGGAGGAGCAGTTCTTC.

The chain couples TRBV5-4 to TRBJ2-3; no clear D. This CDR3 comprises 14 residues. V was pared by 4 bases and J by 3 bases, with 12 bases between. Germline CDR1 and CDR2: SGHNT and YYREEE (reference sequence). CDR3 residues: CASSHTAATDTQYF. In nucleotides, the CDR3 is TGTGCCAGCAGCCACACGGCCGCAACAGATACGCAGTATTTT.

The rearrangement joins TRBV27 to TRBJ2-1; D gene ambiguous. Germline V lookup: CDR1 MNHEY, CDR2 SMNVEV (reference sequence). The length of the CDR3 is 13 residues. The ends were cut back, 4 bases at V and 8 bases at J, with 12 bases in the middle. The CDR3 DNA reads as TGTGCCAGCAGTTCACCGACTTCTGATGAGCAGTTCTTC. Translated, it gives CASSSPTSDEQFF.

This clonotype was counted a few times. For the CDR3, the DNA is TGTGCCTGGAGTTTACCGCTAGGGGCTGGCTACACCTTC. Translating gives CAWSLPLGAGYTF. The gene calls are TRBV30 and TRBJ1-2; D possibly corresponds to TRBD1 (5 bases). CDR3 size: 13 residues. Trimming took 2 bases from V and 7 from J, leaving 14 bases between them. Germline CDR1 GTSNPN, CDR2 SVGIG (reference sequence).

Only a few counts were recorded for this clonotype. This chain connects TRBV7-2 to TRBJ2-3; D ambiguous. The CDR3 sequence is 14 residues long. V lost 5 bases, J lost 0 bases, and 9 bases lay in between. The germline V gene encodes CDR1 SGHTA and CDR2 FQGNSA. The CDR3, as DNA: TGTGCCAGCAGCGTTACCCGTAGCACAGATACGCAGTATTTT. Translation gives CASSVTRSTDTQYF.

This clonotype has ten or more counts. V and J are TRBV6-1 and TRBJ1-2, with D hard to call. Trimming cost V 1 base and J 6 bases, with 12 bases left between them. The germline CDR1 and CDR2 sequences are MNHNS and SASEGT. The CDR3 spans 14 residues. CDR3 residues: CASSEEHKRNGYTF. The DNA for the CDR3 is TGTGCCAGCAGTGAAGAACACAAGCGGAATGGCTACACCTTC.

In regard to this clonotype: This may stem from a read error, because a much larger clone lies one nucleotide away. The genes are TRBV7-9 and TRBJ2-4, with D perhaps being TRBD1 or TRBD2 (5 bases each). The end of the DNA is better explained by TRBJ2-5, so the J call may be wrong. This CDR3 spans 13 amino acids. Germline lookup yields CDR1 SEHNR and CDR2 FQNEAQ (reference sequence). The CDR3 coding sequence is TGTGCCAGCAGCTTGGGGGTGAGAGGGACCCAGTACTTC. Translated: CASSLGVRGTQYF.